What follows are 3 T cell receptor beta chains derived from one specimen sequenced in a study of TIL therapy for anti-PD-1-resistant metastatic lung cancer. The time point denotes: pre-treatment sample, taken before nivolumab and TIL therapy. The libraries were made with immunoSEQ v3. TCRdb's table, derived via immunoSEQ multiplex PCR, lists solely in-frame clones and lacks some. The data contain approximately 30,000 clones, roughly 69% of them seen just once; the ten biggest clones take up about 2.5%. The material sequenced was blood, taken at baseline. The receptors stem from a woman between 30 and 85 years old with non-small cell lung cancer.

This clone was detected only a few times. The J gene is TRBJ1-4, the V gene TRBV2, with a possible D match to TRBD1 (6 bases). Trimming pared 4 bases from V and 8 bases from J, leaving 20 bases between. Germline values: CDR1 SNHLY, CDR2 FYNNEI. This CDR3 contains 16 residues. CDR3 nucleotide sequence: TGTGCCAGCAGTGTGGGACCCTCAGGGGTTGGGGAAAAACTGTTTTTT. Its translation: CASSVGPSGVGEKLFF.

The CDR3 is CASSLASLLNTEAFF. CDR3 bases: TGCGCCAGCAGCTTGGCTTCGTTGCTGAACACTGAAGCTTTCTTT. V usage is TRBV5-1 and J usage is TRBJ1-1; no clear D. The CDR3 loop spans 15 amino acids. Germline values: CDR1 SGHRS, CDR2 YFSETQ. The V gene lost 0 bases and the J gene lost 0 bases, with 9 bases spanning the gap.

The chain couples TRBV11-3 to TRBJ2-7, with a possible D match to TRBD2 (6 bases). The CDR3 spans 13 residues. The V end was cut by 1 base, the J end by 6 bases, with 10 bases between. From germline, CDR1 is SGHNT and CDR2 YENEEA. CDR3 region: CASSLAGAAEQYF. The DNA of the CDR3 is TGTGCCAGCAGCTTAGCGGGAGCCGCCGAGCAGTACTTC.